This T cell receptor (beta chain) was recorded in a study of neurological immune-mediated disorders. Trimming removed 3 bases from V and 7 bases from J, with 6 bases in between. The CDR3 has 11 amino acids. Germline CDR1 SNHLY, CDR2 FYNNEI. It was by 5'RACE with 10-nucleotide random UMIs that the cDNA was made. Via MiXCR, TCRdb re-called the 5' RACE reads, giving one row per CDR3 protein. The profile shows about 58,000 distinct CDR3 sequences, 3% to 4% of them singletons. In this sample, this clonotype turned up many times. Input material: PBMCs. V gene TRBV2 combines with J gene TRBJ2-5; D gene ambiguous. The sequence came from a woman aged 55-69 years with multiple sclerosis. Here the CDR3 reads CASSDLGTQYF. In DNA, the CDR3 is TGTGCCAGCAGTGATTTGGGGACCCAGTACTTC.